The 20 T cell receptor beta chains below all came from one sample that was sequenced in a study of T cell repertoires in cytomegalovirus infection. Which antigens these TCRs recognize remains unknown. TCRdb reprocessed the reads via MiXCR and lists one record per CDR3 protein. The table lists around 570,000 distinct CDR3 sequences, 40% of them singletons, with roughly 50% in the top ten. Sequences were derived from cultured PBMCs, sampled from culture after CMV antigen stimulation. Every receptor here comes from a human donor in good health (CMV status not recorded). Some clones in this sample may be carry-over from other donors' samples.

The gene calls are TRBV7-2 and TRBJ2-3; 9 nucleotides line up with TRBD2. CDR1 SGHTA and CDR2 FQGNSA come from the germline V gene. The CDR3 loop spans 16 amino acids. The V and J ends lost 3 bases and 1 base, in that order; junction bases with no gene match: 5. Here the CDR3 DNA reads TGTGCCAGCAGCTTCGGGGGACTAGCTGGCACAGATACGCAGTATTTT. As protein: CASSFGGLAGTDTQYF.

This clonotype was observed a handful of times. This rearrangement joins TRBV20-1 to TRBJ2-5, with 9 bases fitting TRBD2. Germline V gene data show CDR1 as DFQATT and CDR2 as SNEGSKA (reference sequence). This CDR3 has 14 residues. After removal of 6 bases from V and 3 bases from J, the junction contained 8 bases not matched to a gene. CDR3 sequence (DNA): TGCAGTGCCCTACCCTTAGCGGGGGAAGAGACCCAGTACTTC. It translates to CSALPLAGEETQYF.

The rearrangement joins TRBV19 to TRBJ2-1; possibly TRBD2 for D (5 bases). Per the germline V gene, CDR1 is LNHDA and CDR2 is SQIVND (reference sequence). This CDR3 contains 12 residues. The V and J ends lost 3 bases and 9 bases respectively, with 9 bases between them. CDR3 sequence reads: CASSMGRGEQFF. The CDR3 nucleotides read TGTGCCAGTAGTATGGGGAGAGGTGAGCAGTTCTTC.

V gene TRBV6-2 or TRBV6-3 combines with J gene TRBJ2-7; D is perhaps TRBD1 (6 bases). Trimming shortened V by 5 bases and J by 3 bases, and 14 bases separated the two germline ends. The CDR3 runs to 14 residues. Germline assignment: CDR1 MNHEY and CDR2 SVGEGT. The CDR3 DNA reads TGTGCCAGCAGTAAGCCGGGACACCGCTACGAGCAGTACTTC. Protein: CASSKPGHRYEQYF.

This clonotype came up once. V and J are TRBV20-1 and TRBJ1-2; D might be TRBD1 (6 bases). This CDR3 has 10 residues. Germline CDR1 is DFQATT and CDR2 is SNEGSKA (reference sequence). CDR3 DNA sequence: TGCAGCGTAGAGACAGGAGACTACACCTTC. Translation: CSVETGDYTF.

With regard to this clonotype: A much more abundant neighbour one base away suggests this may be a read error. The chain couples TRBV5-4 to TRBJ2-1, with 11 bases fitting TRBD2. This CDR3 spans 15 amino acids. Germline CDR1 SGHNT, CDR2 YYREEE (reference sequence). J gave up 2 bases and V 4 bases, and 2 bases lay outside the gene matches. The CDR3 sequence: CASSGGLAAYNEQFF. The CDR3 DNA reads TGTGCCAGCAGCGGGGGACTAGCGGCCTACAATGAGCAGTTCTTC.

The chain joins TRBV7-2 to TRBJ2-1; D tentatively reads TRBD1 or TRBD2 (5 bases each). Germline CDR1 reads SGHTA; CDR2 reads FQGNSA. Trimming stripped 3 bases from V and 6 bases from J, with 15 bases between. CDR3 length: 15 amino acids. This CDR3 is CASSLGVSRGNEQFF. The DNA of the CDR3 is TGTGCCAGCAGCTTGGGGGTATCTCGTGGCAATGAGCAGTTCTTC.

CDR3 DNA: TGTGCCAGCAGCCGAGGGGTAGATACGCAGTATTTT. Amino acids: CASSRGVDTQYF. The V call is TRBV11-2, the J call TRBJ2-3; possibly TRBD1 or TRBD2 for D (5 bases each). Germline V gene sequence: CDR1 SGHAT, CDR2 FQNNGV. This CDR3 is built from 12 residues. V shed 5 bases and J shed 5 bases, with 8 bases lying between them.

This clonotype was counted between two and nine times. V gene TRBV12-3 or TRBV12-4 combines with J gene TRBJ1-1; D might be TRBD1 (5 bases). The CDR3 runs to 14 residues. V shed 4 bases and J shed 4 bases, with 13 bases lying between them. In DNA, the CDR3 is TGTGCCAGCAGTTCTAGTGTCGGGGGCACTGAAGCTTTCTTT. Protein: CASSSSVGGTEAFF.

The gene calls are TRBV7-9 and TRBJ1-2; 8 bases align to TRBD1. From germline, CDR1 is SEHNR and CDR2 FQNEAQ (reference sequence). The CDR3 is 14 amino acids. V lost 5 bases, J lost 4 bases, and 6 bases stayed unmatched. CDR3 bases: TGTGCCAGCAGCGGGACAGGAACCCTCTATGGCTACACCTTC. It encodes CASSGTGTLYGYTF.

CDR3 residues: CASRATVGGYEQYF. CDR3 in DNA: TGTGCCAGTAGGGCGACAGTAGGCGGCTACGAGCAGTACTTC. This sequence joins TRBV19 and TRBJ2-7; a possible D gene is TRBD1 (5 bases). The V end was cut by 6 bases, the J end by 3 bases, with 15 bases between. The CDR3 length is 14 residues. The V gene's germline CDR1 is LNHDA and CDR2 SQIVND (reference sequence).

This clonotype appeared a few times. This rearrangement joins TRBV12-3 or TRBV12-4 to TRBJ2-3; 13 nucleotides match TRBD2. The CDR3 sequence is 16 residues long. V gave up 6 bases and J gave up 2 bases; unmatched junction bases: 5. CDR3 DNA sequence: TGTGCCAGCAGCGGACTAGCGGGGGTCCACACAGATACGCAGTATTTT. This translates into CASSGLAGVHTDTQYF.

J is TRBJ2-2 and V is TRBV12-3 or TRBV12-4; D uncertain. The CDR3 loop spans 16 amino acids. The V and J ends lost 0 bases and 6 bases respectively, with 14 bases between them. The CDR3 here is CASSLALGHNAGELFF. In nucleotides, the CDR3 is TGTGCCAGCAGTTTAGCGCTAGGCCACAACGCCGGGGAGCTGTTTTTT.

The gene calls are TRBV7-7 and TRBJ2-1, with a weak D call TRBD2 (7 bases). The germline CDR1 and CDR2 sequences are SSHAT and FNYEAQ (reference sequence). The CDR3 is 14 amino acids. V gave up 5 bases and J gave up 5 bases, with 13 bases separating them. CDR3: CASSPGGPNNEQFF. For the CDR3, the DNA is TGTGCCAGCAGCCCCGGGGGGCCCAACAATGAGCAGTTCTTC.

The chain carries TRBV11-2 and TRBJ2-7; 8 nucleotides agree with TRBD1. V was pared by 4 bases and J by 2 bases, with 10 bases of the junction left unmatched. CDR1 SGHAT and CDR2 FQNNGV come from the germline V gene. The CDR3 has 16 amino acids. The DNA for the CDR3 is TGTGCCAGCAGCTCGCCGGCCCCGGACAGGGCCTACGAGCAGTACTTC. Amino acids: CASSSPAPDRAYEQYF.

The V call is TRBV11-3, the J call TRBJ2-1, with a weak D call TRBD2 (6 bases). The CDR3 contains 19 residues. Germline loops: CDR1 SGHNT, CDR2 YENEEA. Trimming pared 3 bases from V and 0 bases from J, leaving 21 bases between. The CDR3 DNA follows: TGTGCCAGCAGCTTGGGGGGAGGCCCCGTACTGGACTCCTACAATGAGCAGTTCTTC. This translates into CASSLGGGPVLDSYNEQFF.

The chain uses TRBV19 and TRBJ1-2; 7 bases are a match to TRBD1. There are 15 residues in the CDR3. V was pared by 7 bases and J by 3 bases, with 11 bases of the junction left unmatched. CDR1 is LNHDA, CDR2 SQIVND, per germline (reference sequence). In DNA, the CDR3 is TGTGCCAGTAACAACCCCTACAGGGGCGACTATGGCTACACCTTC. Translating gives CASNNPYRGDYGYTF.

The chain recombines TRBV12-3 or TRBV12-4 with TRBJ2-1; D remains ambiguous. Trimming removed 6 bases from V and 8 bases from J, with 8 bases in between. The CDR3 is 11 residues long. The CDR3 coding sequence is TGTGCCAGCAGCTCTCACGATGAGCAGTTCTTC. Translated, it gives CASSSHDEQFF.

The chain is built from TRBV20-1 and TRBJ2-2; a weak D match, TRBD1 (6 bases). The V end was cut by 5 bases, the J end by 0 bases, with 10 bases between. The CDR3 consists of 14 residues. Looked up from germline, CDR1 is DFQATT and CDR2 is SNEGSKA (reference sequence). CDR3 in amino acids: CSASGTTNTGELFF. CDR3 nucleotide sequence: TGCAGTGCTTCCGGGACAACGAACACCGGGGAGCTGTTTTTT.

V and J are TRBV19 and TRBJ2-3, with unresolved D. The CDR3 spans 14 residues. Germline V gives CDR1 LNHDA, CDR2 SQIVND (reference sequence). Trimming pared 0 bases from V and 6 bases from J, leaving 10 bases between. CDR3 nucleotide sequence: TGTGCCAGTAGTATAGATGGCCCAAAGGATACGCAGTATTTT. Translated, it gives CASSIDGPKDTQYF. The entire variable domain, with the rest obtained from reference TRBV19 and TRBJ2-3, is as follows: DGGITQSPKYLFRKEGQNVTLSCEQNLNHDAMYWYRQDPGQGLRLIYYSQIVNDFQKGDIAEGYSVSREKKESFPLTVTSAQKNPTAFYLCASSIDGPKDTQYFGPGTRLTVL.